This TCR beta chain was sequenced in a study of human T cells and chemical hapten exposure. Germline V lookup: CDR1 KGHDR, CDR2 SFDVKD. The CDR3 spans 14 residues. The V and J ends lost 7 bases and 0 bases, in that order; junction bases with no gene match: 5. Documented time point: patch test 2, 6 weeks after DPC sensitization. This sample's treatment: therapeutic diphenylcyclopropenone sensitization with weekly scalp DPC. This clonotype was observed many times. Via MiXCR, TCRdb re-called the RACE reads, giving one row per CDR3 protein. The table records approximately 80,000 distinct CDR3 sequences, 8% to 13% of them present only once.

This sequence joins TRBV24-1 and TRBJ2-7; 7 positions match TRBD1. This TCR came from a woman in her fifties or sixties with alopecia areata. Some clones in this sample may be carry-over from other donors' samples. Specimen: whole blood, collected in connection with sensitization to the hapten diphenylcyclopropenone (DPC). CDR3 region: CATRGDSTSYEQYF. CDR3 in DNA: TGTGCCACCAGAGGGGACAGTACCTCCTACGAGCAGTACTTC.